The 28 T cell receptor beta chains presented below share a single source sample, sequenced in a study of response to subunit inactivated influenza vaccine. TCRdb independently ran MiXCR on the RT-PCR reads; one entry per CDR3 protein. Among 590,000 or so distinct CDR3 sequences, 14% were seen once, and the ten largest hold roughly 7.2%. Here the sequenced sample was PBMCs from blood, taken around 14 days before vaccination. These receptor sequences come from a middle-aged man who received an inactivated influenza vaccine.

This clonotype was seen repeatedly, ten times or more. V usage is TRBV7-2 and J usage is TRBJ2-4; 7 bases fit TRBD1. The CDR3 length is 15 residues. The germline V gene encodes CDR1 SGHTA and CDR2 FQGNSA. V was clipped by 1 base and J by 4 bases; unmatched bases: 4. CDR3 sequence reads: CASSLDGTAKNIQYF. The CDR3 region has the DNA TGTGCCAGCAGCTTAGATGGGACAGCTAAAAACATTCAGTACTTC.

The chain links TRBV12-3 or TRBV12-4 to TRBJ1-5; D remains ambiguous. The ends were cut back, 2 bases at V and 3 bases at J, with 17 bases in the middle. The CDR3 covers 17 residues. The CDR3 sequence is CASSLSSGPMNNQPQHF. The CDR3 bases are TGTGCCAGCAGTTTAAGTTCGGGTCCGATGAACAATCAGCCCCAGCATTTT.

This clonotype was counted at least ten times. The chain links TRBV7-8 to TRBJ2-1; D may be TRBD1 (6 bases). The CDR3 spans 16 residues. The V and J ends lost 3 bases and 9 bases respectively, with 21 bases between them. Germline V lookup: CDR1 SGHVS, CDR2 FQNEAQ. CDR3 protein: CASSLGRDIRSTEQFF. The DNA for the CDR3 is TGTGCCAGCAGCTTGGGTCGGGACATAAGAAGCACTGAGCAGTTCTTC.

The chain combines TRBV4-1 with TRBJ2-7, with TRBD1 matching 8 bases. V shed 3 bases, J shed 1 base, and the junction held 14 bases outside the gene matches. CDR3 length: 18 residues. Germline V gene sequence: CDR1 MGHRA, CDR2 YSYEKL. CDR3 bases: TGCGCCAGCAGCCATGAACGGGGGACGGGACAGGCTTCCTACGAGCAGTACTTC. Amino acids: CASSHERGTGQASYEQYF.

This clonotype was seen a few times. The rearrangement joins TRBV12-3 or TRBV12-4 to TRBJ2-3, with 9 bases lining up with TRBD2. V shed 5 bases, J shed 4 bases, and the junction held 7 bases outside the gene matches. The CDR3 sequence is 15 residues long. CDR3 DNA sequence: TGTGCCAGCAGTCCACGGACTAGCGCCGCAGATACGCAGTATTTT. This sequence encodes CASSPRTSAADTQYF.

In its sample, this clonotype was seen a few times. The rearrangement uses TRBV5-4 and TRBJ1-2, with 9 positions matching TRBD1. CDR3 length: 14 residues. Germline loops: CDR1 SGHNT, CDR2 YYREEE (reference sequence). The V gene end was trimmed by 6 bases and the J gene end by 4 bases; junction bases not matched to a gene: 7. This CDR3 is CASILQGAGYGYTF. The CDR3, as DNA: TGTGCCAGCATACTACAGGGGGCCGGCTATGGCTACACCTTC.

This clonotype was counted between two and nine times. The chain carries TRBV9 and TRBJ2-1; tentatively, D is TRBD2 (6 bases). Germline V lookup: CDR1 SGDLS, CDR2 YYNGEE. The CDR3 spans 15 residues. Trimming removed 0 bases from V and 0 bases from J, with 7 bases in between. CDR3: CASSVAEGSYNEQFF. The CDR3 coding sequence is TGTGCCAGCAGCGTAGCGGAGGGCTCCTACAATGAGCAGTTCTTC.

J is TRBJ2-3 and V is TRBV27; D is undetermined. The germline CDR1 and CDR2 sequences are MNHEY and SMNVEV (reference sequence). CDR3 length: 13 amino acids. Trimming pared 5 bases from V and 2 bases from J, leaving 8 bases between. The CDR3 DNA reads as TGTGCCAGCAGTACATCTTACACAGATACGCAGTATTTT. Encoded protein: CASSTSYTDTQYF.

This clonotype was found a few times. The chain uses TRBV15 and TRBJ2-3, with D uncertain. CDR1 and CDR2 (germline): LNHNV, YYDKDF (reference sequence). The CDR3 length is 15 residues. Trimming took off 0 bases at V and 6 bases at J, with 13 bases between the two ends. This chain's CDR3 is CATSRDGTPGDTQYF. CDR3 in DNA: TGTGCCACCAGCAGAGATGGAACCCCTGGGGATACGCAGTATTTT.

The chain uses TRBV7-8 and TRBJ2-7; 8 nucleotides match TRBD2. CDR1 and CDR2 from the germline V gene are SGHVS and FQNEAQ. V lost 4 bases to trimming and J lost 1 base; unmatched junction nucleotides: 6. The CDR3 runs 15 residues. CDR3 nucleotides: TGTGCCAGCAGCTATACTAGCGGACTGTCCTACGAGCAGTACTTC. Protein product: CASSYTSGLSYEQYF.

This chain links TRBV3-1 with TRBJ2-7, with D maybe TRBD2 (5 bases). V gave up 7 bases and J gave up 0 bases, with 28 bases separating them. The CDR3 is 19 residues long. In germline, CDR1 is LGHDT, CDR2 YNNKEL (reference sequence). The CDR3 nucleotides read TGTGCCAGCACCCCAAACCGTATTGCGGGTCCGACCAACTCCTACGAGCAGTACTTC. Translating it yields CASTPNRIAGPTNSYEQYF.

The CDR3 region is CASRSSGLDTQYF. The CDR3, as DNA: TGCGCCAGCAGGTCTAGCGGGTTAGATACGCAGTATTTT. The chain is built from TRBV10-2 and TRBJ2-3; 8 bases fit TRBD2. CDR1 is WSHSY and CDR2 is SAAADI in the germline V gene. The CDR3 sequence is 13 residues long. Unmatched junction bases numbered 4, after V lost 6 bases and J lost 5 bases.

This clonotype was counted only a few times. The CDR3 reads CASSEATGQHF. In DNA, the CDR3 is TGTGCCAGCAGTGAAGCGACAGGTCAGCATTTT. The chain has TRBV2 and TRBJ1-5; TRBD1 might be the D (6 bases). The V end was cut by 0 bases, the J end by 13 bases, with 7 bases between. Germline-derived CDR1 and CDR2 are SNHLY and FYNNEI. The CDR3 is 11 residues long.

The chain links TRBV2 to TRBJ2-2, with TRBD2 matching 13 bases. The CDR3 covers 15 residues. The V gene's germline CDR1 is SNHLY and CDR2 FYNNEI. J was trimmed by 5 bases and V by 8 bases; bases with no gene match: 5. The CDR3 loop is CASVMTSGGTGELFF. CDR3 sequence (DNA): TGTGCCAGCGTGATGACTAGCGGGGGGACCGGGGAGCTGTTTTTT.

This clonotype was seen repeatedly, ten times or more. The rearrangement joins TRBV7-2 to TRBJ1-1, with unresolved D. The V gene's germline CDR1 is SGHTA and CDR2 FQGNSA. The CDR3 is made up of 13 amino acids. V gave up 1 base and J gave up 8 bases, with 11 bases separating them. The CDR3 is CASSLVRVSEAFF. CDR3 DNA sequence: TGTGCCAGCAGCTTAGTACGGGTTTCCGAAGCTTTCTTT.

This clonotype has only a few counts. The chain has TRBV29-1 and TRBJ1-4; weak D call: TRBD1 (5 bases). CDR1 SQVTM and CDR2 ANQGSEA come from the germline V gene. The CDR3 sequence is 13 residues long. The V gene lost 8 bases and the J gene lost 4 bases, with 14 bases spanning the gap. The CDR3 here is CSFTGRLNEKLFF. The CDR3 DNA follows: TGCAGCTTCACGGGACGCCTTAATGAAAAACTGTTTTTT.

The chain combines TRBV5-1 with TRBJ2-2; D call uncertain. This CDR3 comprises 15 residues. CDR1 and CDR2 (germline): SGHRS, YFSETQ. V lost 0 bases and J lost 3, with 9 bases in between. The CDR3 region is CASSLGGGDTGELFF. CDR3 coding DNA: TGCGCCAGCAGCTTGGGCGGTGGGGACACCGGGGAGCTGTTTTTT.

This clonotype was counted between two and nine times. The chain employs TRBV5-1 and TRBJ2-7; a weak D match, TRBD2 (5 bases). The V end was cut by 1 base, the J end by 4 bases, with 12 bases between. CDR3 length: 14 amino acids. Germline V gene lookup returns CDR1 SGHRS and CDR2 YFSETQ. The CDR3 region is CASSLREKGYEQYF. The CDR3 nucleotides read TGCGCCAGCAGCTTGAGGGAGAAGGGATACGAGCAGTACTTC.

In this sample, this clonotype turned up a few times. The V and J genes are TRBV12-3 or TRBV12-4 and TRBJ2-7, with D perhaps TRBD1 or TRBD2 (5 bases each). V was cut by 2 bases and J by 6 bases, with 8 bases left in between. The CDR3 consists of 12 residues. In DNA form, the CDR3 reads TGTGCCAGCAGTTTAAGAGGGGCCGAGCAGTACTTC. It is translated as CASSLRGAEQYF.

This clonotype was seen repeatedly, ten times or more. CDR3 in amino acids: CASSEEIIARQFF. In DNA form, the CDR3 reads TGTGCCAGCAGTGAGGAGATTATAGCTCGGCAGTTCTTC. The chain combines TRBV6-1 with TRBJ2-1; no firm D call. This CDR3 region has 13 residues. Looked up from germline, CDR1 is MNHNS and CDR2 is SASEGT. V was shortened by 3 bases and J by 12 bases, with 15 bases between the two germline ends.

The rearrangement links TRBV3-1 to TRBJ2-5; D gene ambiguous. V was pared by 0 bases and J by 7 bases, with 15 bases between. This CDR3 has 15 amino acids. The V gene's germline CDR1 is LGHDT and CDR2 YNNKEL (reference sequence). The CDR3 DNA is TGTGCCAGCAGCCAAGATTTGACGTCTAGAGGGACCCAGTACTTC. This translates into CASSQDLTSRGTQYF.

Of note for this clonotype: Possible read error: a much larger clone is one base away. V and J are TRBV5-1 and TRBJ2-1; 7 bases fit TRBD2. The CDR3 has 15 amino acids. Germline lookup yields CDR1 SGHRS and CDR2 YFSETQ. CDR3: CVSSLSGGVYNEQFF. The CDR3 DNA follows: TGCGTCAGCAGCTTATCGGGGGGAGTCTACAATGAGCAGTTCTTC.

The DNA of the CDR3 is TGTGCCAGCACCCCGACAGGGATTCCAGATACGCAGTATTTT. Translated, it gives CASTPTGIPDTQYF. The V call is TRBV7-8, the J call TRBJ2-3, with 7 bases lining up with TRBD1. After removal of 7 bases from V and 4 bases from J, the junction contained 8 bases not matched to a gene. Per germline, CDR1 SGHVS and CDR2 FQNEAQ. CDR3 length equals 14 residues.

This chain uses TRBV7-3 with TRBJ2-7; TRBD1 matches at 10 bases. Germline CDR1 is SGHTA and CDR2 is FQGTGA. The CDR3 spans 13 residues. The V segment lost 11 bases and the J segment 3 bases; nucleotides outside the gene matches: 7. CDR3 nucleotides: TGTGCCCCGCGGGGACAGGGGAACTACGAGCAGTACTTC. It translates to CAPRGQGNYEQYF.

In its sample, this clonotype was seen many times. This chain uses TRBV29-1 with TRBJ1-1; D remains ambiguous. V was shortened by 7 bases and J by 0 bases, with 12 bases between the two germline ends. CDR3 length equals 13 residues. Germline lookup yields CDR1 SQVTM and CDR2 ANQGSEA. CDR3 residues: CSALRELNTEAFF. CDR3 coding DNA: TGCAGCGCCCTTAGGGAATTGAACACTGAAGCTTTCTTT.

This chain links TRBV28 with TRBJ2-2; 7 nucleotides line up with TRBD1. This CDR3 has 19 residues. Looked up from germline, CDR1 is MDHEN and CDR2 is SYDVKM. After removal of 3 bases from V and 1 base from J, the junction contained 14 bases not matched to a gene. CDR3 DNA sequence: TGTGCCAGCAGTTTTCTTTTGACAGGGCCTTACCAGAACACCGGGGAGCTGTTTTTT. Translated: CASSFLLTGPYQNTGELFF.

This chain connects TRBV20-1 to TRBJ1-4, with 7 bases fitting TRBD1. The CDR3 extends over 15 amino acids. The J segment lost 5 bases and the V segment lost 0 bases, leaving 6 bases of the junction unmatched. Per germline, CDR1 DFQATT and CDR2 SNEGSKA (reference sequence). The CDR3 region is CSARDPRQGNEKLFF. The DNA for the CDR3 is TGCAGTGCTAGAGATCCGAGACAGGGAAATGAAAAACTGTTTTTT.

This clonotype was counted ten times or more. V is TRBV5-1 and J is TRBJ2-3; 7 bases map to TRBD2. V lost 2 bases to trimming and J lost 2 bases; unmatched junction nucleotides: 2. CDR3 size: 14 residues. Germline-derived CDR1 and CDR2 are SGHRS and YFSETQ. CDR3 coding DNA: TGCGCCAGCAGCTTAAGACTAGCCACAGATACGCAGTATTTT. It codes for CASSLRLATDTQYF.